This TCR beta chain was captured in a study of identifying expanded T cells in peripheral blood. Study-level points and caveats: Variance in clone template counts between two-week samples significantly increased with total template count across all healthy donors. Over approximately two and four weeks, about 16 and 20 clones changed, versus approximately 1.1 between replicates.

About this clone: Its matching antigen is unknown.

Trimming took 7 bases from V and 0 from J, leaving 4 bases between them. This CDR3 is 13 amino acids long. Germline CDR1 is MNHEY and CDR2 is SVGAGI. No infections or other immune events were documented during collection. Assay used: immunoSEQ multiplex PCR; TCRdb lists only in-frame clones, some missing. The table lists tens of thousands of clones, around 90% of them singletons, with under 20% in the top ten. The chain combines TRBV6-5 with TRBJ2-6; the D is unclear. The sample was blood. This TCR derives from a person aged 18 to 75 in good health. CDR3 in DNA: TGTGCCAGCACCGACTCTGGGGCCAACGTCCTGACTTTC. Translation: CASTDSGANVLTF.